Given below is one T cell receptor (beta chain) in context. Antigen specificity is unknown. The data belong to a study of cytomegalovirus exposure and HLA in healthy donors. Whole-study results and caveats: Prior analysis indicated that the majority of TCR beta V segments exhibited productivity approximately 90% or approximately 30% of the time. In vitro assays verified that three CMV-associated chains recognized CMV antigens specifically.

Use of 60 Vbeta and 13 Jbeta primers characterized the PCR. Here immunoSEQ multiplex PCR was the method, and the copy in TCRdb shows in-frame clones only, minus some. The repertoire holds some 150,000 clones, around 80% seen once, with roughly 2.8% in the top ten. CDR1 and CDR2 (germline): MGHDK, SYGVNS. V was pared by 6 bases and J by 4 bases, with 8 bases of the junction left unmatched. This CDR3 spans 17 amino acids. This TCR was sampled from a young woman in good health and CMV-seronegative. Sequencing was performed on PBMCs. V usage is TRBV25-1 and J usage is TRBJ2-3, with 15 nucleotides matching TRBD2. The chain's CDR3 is CASRMGLAGGFPDTQYF. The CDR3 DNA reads TGTGCCAGCAGGATGGGACTAGCGGGAGGTTTTCCAGATACGCAGTATTTT.